This TCR beta chain appears in the sequencing data of a study of cytomegalovirus exposure and HLA in healthy donors. Sequencing was performed with immunoSEQ multiplex PCR; in TCRdb, only in-frame clones are kept and a portion is missing. The sample has roughly 68,000 clones, roughly 90% seen once. V lost 9 bases and J 2 bases, leaving 22 bases between the germline ends. Germline CDR1 is MDHEN and CDR2 is SYDVKM. This CDR3 has 16 residues. To note about this clone: The antigen is unknown.

Regarding the study as a whole: Most TCR sequences were seen very rarely across donors, but some public TCRs occurred in many. Reportedly, diagnosis of cytomegalovirus status by the classifier showed high specificity and sensitivity. CMV antigen specificity was confirmed in vitro for a few CMV-associated chains. Some 150 TCR beta chains were listed as cytomegalovirus-associated.

V usage is TRBV28 and J usage is TRBJ2-5; a possible D gene is TRBD1 (5 bases). The clonotype was recovered from a woman aged 18-29 years in good health and CMV-seronegative. The sequencing sample was made of PBMCs. The CDR3 DNA reads TGTGCCAGTCACTTAGGGTGGGGCTTCCCTCAAGAGACCCAGTACTTC. Translated, it gives CASHLGWGFPQETQYF. The whole variable domain, remainder taken from reference TRBV28 and TRBJ2-5, is DVKVTQSSRYLVKRTGEKVFLECVQDMDHENMFWYRQDPGLGLRLIYFSYDVKMKEKGDIPEGYSVSREKKERFSLILESASTNQTSMYLCASHLGWGFPQETQYFGPGTRLLVL.